The clone carrying this T cell receptor (beta chain) has at least ten counts. The antigen is undetermined. This entry comes from a study of T cell repertoires in cytomegalovirus infection. Study-level information: Peptides in the study included HLA-C-restricted and HLA-B-restricted CMV epitopes. CMV infection plus the matching HLA type was flagged by public TCR beta signatures. Study-level results: Frequencies of public TCR beta families were cumulated, and this identified carriers of CMV plus the relevant HLA. It was HLA-C-restricted CMV-specific TCR beta clonotypes that dominated the response ex vivo.

Germline CDR1 and CDR2: SGHVS and FQNEAQ. V dropped 5 bases and J dropped 0 bases, with 11 bases sitting between them. The CDR3 sequence is 15 residues long. TCRdb reanalysed the reads using MiXCR and keeps one entry per CDR3 protein. The table records approximately 910,000 distinct CDR3 sequences, approximately 33% of them present only once. This receptor was taken from a human donor in good health (CMV status not recorded). Some clones in this sample may be carry-over from other donors' samples. The specimen was cultured CD8+ T cells from PBMCs, collected from culture after CMV antigen stimulation. The rearrangement uses TRBV7-8 and TRBJ2-1; D ambiguous. CDR3 sequence (DNA): TGTGCCAGCAGCGCGACCTGGAGCTCCTACAATGAGCAGTTCTTC. Its translation is CASSATWSSYNEQFF.